This T cell receptor (beta chain) was recovered during a study of T cells after yellow fever vaccination. V shed 2 bases and J shed 0 bases, with 14 bases lying between them. The CDR3 totals 17 residues. The germline V gene encodes CDR1 SGHAT and CDR2 FQDESV (reference sequence). TCRdb reanalysed the 5' RACE reads using MiXCR and keeps one entry per CDR3 protein. The sample consists of approximately 300,000 distinct CDR3 sequences, roughly a tenth of them appearing once. The chain links TRBV11-1 to TRBJ2-1, with D unclear. The TCR was taken from a man younger than 35 who received the YFV17D yellow fever vaccine. Sequenced here: CD4+ T cells sorted from PBMCs, sampled 45 days after the yellow fever booster vaccination. The CDR3 region has the DNA TGTGCCAGCAGCTTATCCCCCTACACGAGCTCCTACAATGAGCAGTTCTTC. Translating gives CASSLSPYTSSYNEQFF.